One TCR beta chain is described in this entry. Other DNA sequences in this specimen translate into the identical CDR3. This sample stems from a study of shared clonotypes between healthy human individuals. Profiled with immunoSEQ multiplex PCR; TCRdb holds only in-frame clones, not every one. The repertoire includes about 1 million clones, under 80% of them detected once, and about 1.5% sits in the top ten. CDR1 is LNHDA and CDR2 is SQIVND in the germline V gene (reference sequence). The length of the CDR3 is 13 residues. V shed 5 bases and J shed 4 bases, with 9 bases lying between them. The specimen sequenced was memory CD4+ T cells sorted from blood. Subset here: CD45RA-negative fraction. The source of this sequence is a man between 18 and 29 years old in good health. The V call is TRBV19, the J call TRBJ2-1, with a tentative D call TRBD1 (6 bases). The CDR3 protein is CASSPTGYNEQFF. The CDR3, as DNA: TGTGCCAGTAGTCCTACAGGGTACAATGAGCAGTTCTTC.